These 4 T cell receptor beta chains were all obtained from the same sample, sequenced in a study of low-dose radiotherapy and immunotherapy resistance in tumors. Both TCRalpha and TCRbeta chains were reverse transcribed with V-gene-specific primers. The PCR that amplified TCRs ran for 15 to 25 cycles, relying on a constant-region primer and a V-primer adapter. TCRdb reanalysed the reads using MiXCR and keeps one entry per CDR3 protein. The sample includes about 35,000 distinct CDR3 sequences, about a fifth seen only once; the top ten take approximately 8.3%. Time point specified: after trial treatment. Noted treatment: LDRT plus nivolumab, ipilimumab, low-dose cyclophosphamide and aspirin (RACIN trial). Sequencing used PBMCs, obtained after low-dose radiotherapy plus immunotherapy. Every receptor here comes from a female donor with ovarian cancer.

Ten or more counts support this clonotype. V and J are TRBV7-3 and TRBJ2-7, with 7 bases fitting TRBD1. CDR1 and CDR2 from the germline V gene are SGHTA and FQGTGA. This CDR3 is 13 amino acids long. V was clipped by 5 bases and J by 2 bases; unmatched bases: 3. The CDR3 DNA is TGTGCCAGCAGCATGGGACAGACCTACGAGCAGTACTTC. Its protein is CASSMGQTYEQYF.

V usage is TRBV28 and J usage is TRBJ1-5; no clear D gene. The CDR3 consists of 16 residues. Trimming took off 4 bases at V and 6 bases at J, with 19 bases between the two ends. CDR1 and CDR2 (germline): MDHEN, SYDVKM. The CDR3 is CASSSFGRERSQPQHF. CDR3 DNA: TGTGCCAGCAGTTCCTTCGGGAGGGAACGGAGTCAGCCCCAGCATTTT.

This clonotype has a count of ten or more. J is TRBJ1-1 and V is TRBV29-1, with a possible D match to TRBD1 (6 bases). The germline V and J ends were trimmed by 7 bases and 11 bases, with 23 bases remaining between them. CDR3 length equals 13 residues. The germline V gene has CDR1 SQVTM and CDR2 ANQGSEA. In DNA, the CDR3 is TGCAGCGGAACTGGTCTCGGACAGAGAACGGCTTTCTTT. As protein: CSGTGLGQRTAFF.

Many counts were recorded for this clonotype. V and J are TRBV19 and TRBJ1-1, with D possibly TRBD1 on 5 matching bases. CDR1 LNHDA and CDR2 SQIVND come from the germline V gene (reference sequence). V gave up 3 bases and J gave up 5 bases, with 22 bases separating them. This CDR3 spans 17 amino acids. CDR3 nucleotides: TGTGCCAGTAGTATCCCCGTAGGGTATGAGGGACCAACTGAAGCTTTCTTT. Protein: CASSIPVGYEGPTEAFF. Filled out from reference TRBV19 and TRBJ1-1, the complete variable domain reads DGGITQSPKYLFRKEGQNVTLSCEQNLNHDAMYWYRQDPGQGLRLIYYSQIVNDFQKGDIAEGYSVSREKKESFPLTVTSAQKNPTAFYLCASSIPVGYEGPTEAFFGQGTRLTVV.